This T cell receptor beta chain was recorded in a study of OX40 agonist ivuxolimab in advanced cancers. The overall study: Of the participants, approximately 38% had some prior anti-PD-1, anti-PD-L1 or anti-CTLA-4 therapy, which was allowed.

Sequencing was performed with immunoSEQ multiplex PCR; in TCRdb, only in-frame clones are kept and a portion is missing. The sample includes roughly 70,000 clones, approximately 81% seen only once; the top ten take 0.6% to 0.85%. This receptor was identified in an adult with an advanced solid tumor such as melanoma, head and neck, liver or kidney cancer. The sample consisted of CD4+ or CD8+ T cells sorted from blood, taken in a trial of the OX40 agonist ivuxolimab.

CDR3 residues: CASSYNSNQPQHF. In nucleotides, the CDR3 is TGTGCCAGCAGTTATAATAGCAATCAGCCCCAGCATTTT. The chain carries TRBV6-5 and TRBJ1-5; D gene uncertain. The ends were cut back, 3 bases at V and 0 bases at J, with 3 bases in the middle. The CDR3 loop spans 13 amino acids. Germline CDR1 is MNHEY and CDR2 is SVGAGI.